Listed below are T cell receptor beta chains from one sample, sequenced in a study of blood T cell repertoires in COVID-19. Profiling relied on immunoSEQ multiplex PCR, and the TCRdb table lists in-frame clones only, not all of them. This repertoire shows about 180,000 clones, roughly 88% found once; its top ten account for approximately 9.4%. Sequencing was carried out using peripheral blood. The receptors here all came from a woman of 80 years or more with acute or convalescent COVID-19. Each CDR3 is given with its conserved first and last residue. The order of the fields is clone size, J gene, D gene, V gene, CDR3 protein, CDR3 DNA. D genes are given only for firm matches. The size field is filled for only some rows; it gives once, few, many or a size class.

few,TRBJ2-7,-,TRBV3-1/TRBV3-2,CASSAHRVLQGEQYF,TGTGCCAGCAGCGCACACAGGGTTCTCCAGGGCGAGCAGTACTTC
-,TRBJ2-7,TRBD2,TRBV6-5,CASRLGLAGLYEQYF,TGTGCCAGCAGATTGGGACTAGCGGGACTCTACGAGCAGTACTTC
-,TRBJ2-1,TRBD2,TRBV4-2,CASSQDPQRGGLGEQFF,TGTGCCAGCAGCCAAGATCCCCAGCGGGGGGGCCTAGGGGAGCAGTTCTTC
-,TRBJ2-3,-,TRBV5-6,CASSLDGSASTDTQYF,TGTGCCAGCAGCTTGGATGGGAGCGCTAGCACAGATACGCAGTATTTT
-,TRBJ2-5,-,TRBV3-1/TRBV3-2,CASSHDQETQYF,TGTGCCAGCAGCCACGACCAAGAGACCCAGTACTTC
-,TRBJ1-1,-,TRBV27,CASSLGGYSEAFF,TGTGCCAGCAGTTTAGGGGGGTATTCCGAAGCTTTCTTT
-,TRBJ2-7,-,TRBV7-8,CASAGGQGQPYEQYF,TGTGCCAGTGCAGGGGGGCAGGGTCAACCCTACGAGCAGTACTTC
-,TRBJ2-3,TRBD1,TRBV10-2,CASRGTGNTDTQYF,TGCGCCAGCAGGGGGACAGGAAACACAGATACGCAGTATTTT
-,TRBJ2-3,-,TRBV6-1,CASSEQGGADTQYF,TGTGCCAGCAGTGAACAGGGAGGCGCAGATACGCAGTATTTT
-,TRBJ1-2,TRBD1,TRBV18,CASSRGTAEGYGYTF,TGTGCCAGCTCACGGGGGACAGCTGAGGGCTATGGCTACACCTTC
once,TRBJ2-3,TRBD1,TRBV6-6,CASNPGQGRIDTQYF,TGTGCCAGCAACCCGGGACAGGGGAGGATAGATACGCAGTATTTT
-,TRBJ2-1,TRBD2,TRBV16,CASSQTASGGAIGQFF,TGTGCCAGCAGCCAAACGGCTAGCGGAGGCGCAATCGGGCAGTTCTTC
-,TRBJ2-5,TRBD1,TRBV3-1/TRBV3-2,CASSQDTGGETQYF,TGTGCCAGCAGCCAAGATACAGGGGGAGAGACCCAGTACTTC
-,TRBJ1-2,TRBD1,TRBV4-1,CASSTQDRADYGYTF,TGCGCCAGCAGCACGCAGGACAGGGCTGACTATGGCTACACCTTC
-,TRBJ1-4,-,TRBV3-1/TRBV3-2,CASSSGGNEKLFF,TGTGCCAGCAGCTCCGGGGGGAATGAAAAACTGTTTTTT
-,TRBJ2-5,TRBD2,TRBV7-6,CASSLDAGGTQYF,TGTGCCAGCAGCTTAGATGCGGGGGGGACCCAGTACTTC
-,TRBJ1-2,-,TRBV19,CASSPGAWGYTF,TGTGCCAGTAGTCCAGGGGCCTGGGGCTACACCTTC
few,TRBJ1-2,-,TRBV5-1,CASSSGDRNYGYTF,TGCGCCAGCAGCTCGGGGGACCGAAACTATGGCTACACCTTC
-,TRBJ2-1,TRBD2,TRBV6-5,CASSSIGGGSYNEQFF,TGTGCCAGCAGTTCCATTGGGGGGGGGTCCTACAATGAGCAGTTCTTC
-,TRBJ2-1,TRBD2,TRBV4-2,CASRKGRASYNEQFF,TGTGCCAGCAGAAAGGGGAGGGCCTCCTACAATGAGCAGTTCTTC
-,TRBJ2-7,TRBD2,TRBV10-2,CASSELAGGRREQYF,TGCGCCAGCAGTGAACTAGCGGGGGGCCGGCGGGAGCAGTACTTC
-,TRBJ2-5,TRBD2,TRBV11-2,CASSPRLAGGMHGETQYF,TGTGCCAGCAGCCCCCGACTAGCGGGGGGGATGCATGGAGAGACCCAGTACTTC
-,TRBJ2-3,TRBD1,TRBV5-6,CASSDPTGVITDTQYF,TGTGCCAGCAGCGACCCGACAGGGGTTATCACAGATACGCAGTATTTT
-,TRBJ1-2,-,TRBV5-1,CASSRVEGLNYGYTF,TGCGCCAGCAGCCGGGTGGAGGGTTTGAACTATGGCTACACCTTC
-,TRBJ1-1,-,TRBV7-9,CASYYVASAEAFF,TGTGCCAGCTACTATGTCGCATCGGCTGAAGCTTTCTTT
-,TRBJ1-2,-,TRBV2,CASSDRQGWQGYTF,TGTGCCAGCAGTGATAGGCAGGGTTGGCAGGGCTACACCTTC
-,TRBJ1-2,TRBD1,TRBV27,CASSFATGRLGYTF,TGTGCCAGCAGTTTTGCGACAGGGCGTTTAGGCTACACCTTC
-,TRBJ1-1,TRBD1,TRBV6-5,CASFPGGQGATEAFF,TGTGCCAGCTTTCCAGGGGGGCAGGGAGCCACTGAAGCTTTCTTT
-,TRBJ1-3,-,TRBV7-2,CASSLAAVSGNTIYF,TGTGCCAGCAGCTTAGCTGCGGTCTCTGGAAACACCATATATTTT
-,TRBJ2-5,TRBD1,TRBV5-4,CASSPSGQGETQYF,TGTGCCAGCAGCCCTTCTGGACAGGGGGAGACCCAGTACTTC
-,TRBJ2-7,TRBD1,TRBV29-1,CSVELTGGRYEQYF,TGCAGCGTTGAACTGACAGGGGGGCGGTACGAGCAGTACTTC
-,TRBJ1-1,-,TRBV19,CASSIQGGALNTEAFF,TGTGCCAGTAGTATTCAAGGGGGGGCCTTGAACACTGAAGCTTTCTTT
-,TRBJ1-4,-,TRBV7-9,CASSSQGWNEKLFF,TGTGCCAGCAGCTCTCAGGGTTGGAACGAAAAACTGTTTTTT
-,TRBJ2-7,TRBD1,TRBV7-2,CASSLMVGDRGQYF,TGTGCCAGCAGCTTAATGGTTGGGGACAGAGGGCAGTACTTC
few,TRBJ2-7,-,TRBV18,CASSPRARKSYEQYF,TGTGCCAGCTCACCACGAGCGAGAAAGTCCTACGAGCAGTACTTC
-,TRBJ1-5,-,TRBV19,CASSIDTVYSNQPQHF,TGTGCCAGTAGTATAGATACGGTGTATAGCAATCAGCCCCAGCATTTT
once,TRBJ1-1,-,TRBV7-2,CASSWIEGGTEAFF,TGTGCCAGCAGCTGGATCGAGGGAGGCACTGAAGCTTTCTTT
few,TRBJ1-5,TRBD1,TRBV27,CASSLTQGGRNQPQHF,TGTGCCAGCAGTTTAACACAGGGGGGAAGGAATCAGCCCCAGCATTTT
-,TRBJ1-4,TRBD1,TRBV5-6,CASSRKGGAGANEKLFF,TGTGCCAGCAGCCGTAAAGGGGGCGCCGGGGCTAATGAAAAACTGTTTTTT
-,TRBJ2-7,TRBD1,TRBV7-2,CASRKDRANEQYF,TGTGCCAGCAGGAAGGACAGGGCGAACGAGCAGTACTTC
-,TRBJ1-2,-,TRBV7-3,CASSRGGRDGYTF,TGTGCCAGCTCCCGGGGGGGGCGGGATGGCTACACCTTC
-,TRBJ1-2,-,TRBV6-5,CASRVRTVYGYTF,TGTGCCAGCAGAGTCCGGACAGTTTATGGCTACACCTTC
few,TRBJ1-1,-,TRBV18,CASSPRPRSANTEAFF,TGTGCCAGCTCACCCCGACCACGGAGTGCGAACACTGAAGCTTTCTTT
-,TRBJ1-1,-,TRBV3-1/TRBV3-2,CASSQDQGLLNTEAFF,TGTGCCAGCAGCCAAGATCAGGGCCTACTGAACACTGAAGCTTTCTTT
-,TRBJ1-1,-,TRBV19,CASSIVGGYTLEAFF,TGTGCCAGTAGTATAGTTGGGGGGTATACCCTTGAAGCTTTCTTT
-,TRBJ2-7,TRBD1,TRBV2,CASSRGQGMNEQYF,TGTGCCAGCAGTAGAGGACAGGGAATGAACGAGCAGTACTTC
-,TRBJ2-1,-,TRBV10-3,CAISGPSGADSYNEQFF,TGTGCCATCAGTGGGCCTTCAGGGGCCGATTCCTACAATGAGCAGTTCTTC
-,TRBJ1-4,TRBD1,TRBV28,CASSRDSRTNEKLFF,TGTGCCAGTAGCAGGGACAGCAGAACTAATGAAAAACTGTTTTTT
-,TRBJ2-1,TRBD2,TRBV7-2,CASSLASGGPNEQFF,TGTGCCAGCAGCTTAGCGTCGGGGGGGCCCAATGAGCAGTTCTTC
-,TRBJ2-1,-,TRBV12-3/TRBV12-4,CASSPDLWYQFF,TGTGCCAGCAGCCCTGATCTATGGTACCAGTTCTTC
-,TRBJ1-3,TRBD1,TRBV6-1,CASSDRGTGHSGNTIYF,TGTGCCAGCAGTGACCGAGGGACAGGCCACTCTGGAAACACCATATATTTT
-,TRBJ2-1,TRBD2,TRBV5-8,CASRAPGLAYNEQFF,TGTGCCAGCAGAGCCCCGGGACTAGCGTACAATGAGCAGTTCTTC
-,TRBJ1-1,-,TRBV5-6,CASSLFAGRGTEAFF,TGTGCCAGCAGCTTGTTCGCGGGCCGGGGAACTGAAGCTTTCTTT
-,TRBJ2-7,TRBD1,TRBV19,CASSPALRGREQYF,TGTGCCAGTAGCCCCGCCCTCAGGGGGCGAGAGCAGTACTTC
-,TRBJ2-7,TRBD2,TRBV6-5,CASSRDYHEQYF,TGTGCCAGCAGCCGGGACTACCACGAGCAGTACTTC
-,TRBJ2-1,TRBD2,TRBV20-1,CSASLAGDHNEQFF,TGCAGTGCTAGTCTCGCGGGAGACCACAATGAGCAGTTCTTC
-,TRBJ1-3,-,TRBV19,CATGQSSSGNTIYF,TGTGCCACCGGACAGTCGAGCTCTGGAAACACCATATATTTT